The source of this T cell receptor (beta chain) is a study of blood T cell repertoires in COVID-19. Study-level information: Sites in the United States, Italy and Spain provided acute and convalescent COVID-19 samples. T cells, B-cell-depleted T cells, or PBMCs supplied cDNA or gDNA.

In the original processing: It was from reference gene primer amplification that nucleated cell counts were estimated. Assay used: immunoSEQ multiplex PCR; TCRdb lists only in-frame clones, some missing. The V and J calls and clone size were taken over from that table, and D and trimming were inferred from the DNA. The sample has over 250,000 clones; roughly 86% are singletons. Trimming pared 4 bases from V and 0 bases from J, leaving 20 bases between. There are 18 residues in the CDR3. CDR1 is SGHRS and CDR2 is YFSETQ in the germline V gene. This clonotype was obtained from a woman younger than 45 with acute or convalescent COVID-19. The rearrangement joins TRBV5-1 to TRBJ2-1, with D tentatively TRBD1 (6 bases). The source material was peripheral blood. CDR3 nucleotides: TGCGCCAGCAGCCCGAACTTTGGCACAGGGAGCTCCTACAATGAGCAGTTCTTC. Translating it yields CASSPNFGTGSSYNEQFF.